A single sample is the source of the 8 T cell receptor beta chains below, sequenced in a study of blood T cells in healthy people across ages. Together with a sample-barcoded 5' primer, a J-beta primer mix was included in a second PCR lasting roughly 6 to 12 cycles. TCRdb fed the 5' RACE reads into MiXCR, producing one record per CDR3 protein. The sample has about a million distinct CDR3 sequences, approximately 50% seen once. The specimen was blood. All receptors derive from a woman aged 55 to 70 in good health.

The chain employs TRBV27 and TRBJ2-7; no clear D. The length of the CDR3 is 15 residues. Germline CDR1 reads MNHEY; CDR2 reads SMNVEV (reference sequence). The V end was cut by 5 bases, the J end by 1 base, with 15 bases between. The CDR3 loop is CASSRVPTGSYEQYF. The CDR3 nucleotides are TGTGCCAGCAGTCGGGTCCCCACCGGATCCTACGAGCAGTACTTC.

The chain employs TRBV7-9 and TRBJ1-5; D is undetermined. The germline V gene has CDR1 SEHNR and CDR2 FQNEAQ (reference sequence). V was clipped by 1 base and J by 6 bases, with 4 bases between them. The CDR3 sequence is 12 residues long. The DNA of the CDR3 is TGTGCCAGCAGCTTAGGGTTTCAGCCCCAGCATTTT. Its translation: CASSLGFQPQHF.

The chain carries TRBV29-1 and TRBJ2-2; the match to TRBD2 covers 8 bases. V gave up 4 bases and J gave up 13 bases; unmatched junction bases: 8. The CDR3 consists of 12 residues. CDR1 and CDR2 from the germline V gene are SQVTM and ANQGSEA. The CDR3 reads CSVVGMGLVLFF. CDR3 DNA sequence: TGCAGCGTTGTGGGTATGGGACTAGTGCTGTTTTTT.

The chain combines TRBV6-5 with TRBJ2-3; 8 positions agree with TRBD2. The CDR3 spans 12 residues. Trimming cost V 6 bases and J 7 bases; bases outside gene matches: 3. Germline-derived CDR1 and CDR2 are MNHEY and SVGAGI. In DNA, the CDR3 is TGTGCCAGCAGCGGGAGGGCCTATACGCAGTATTTT. Protein product: CASSGRAYTQYF.

The chain combines TRBV7-2 with TRBJ1-2, with D maybe TRBD1 (5 bases). The CDR3 is 13 residues long. Trimming took off 1 base at V and 7 bases at J, with 10 bases between the two ends. From germline, CDR1 is SGHTA and CDR2 FQGNSA. CDR3 region: CASSLVGAGGYTF. In DNA form, the CDR3 reads TGTGCCAGCAGCTTAGTAGGGGCAGGTGGCTACACCTTC.

This chain uses TRBV4-1 with TRBJ2-7; D call uncertain. This CDR3 region has 14 residues. V lost 3 bases and J lost 0, with 9 bases in between. The germline V gene encodes CDR1 MGHRA and CDR2 YSYEKL. CDR3: CASSQKESSYEQYF. CDR3 nucleotides: TGCGCCAGCAGCCAGAAAGAGAGCTCCTACGAGCAGTACTTC.

J is TRBJ2-1 and V is TRBV6-1, with TRBD2 matching over 7 bases. Germline V gene lookup returns CDR1 MNHNS and CDR2 SASEGT. This CDR3 comprises 14 residues. J lost 7 bases, V lost 10 bases, and 13 bases had no gene match. The DNA of the CDR3 is TGTGCCACCGCCATTGAGCGGGATCGAAATGAGCAGTTCTTC. Translation: CATAIERDRNEQFF.

Regarding this clonotype: Relative to the germline gene, one junction end is altered; a read error may explain this. The rearrangement joins TRBV11-2 to TRBJ2-7; possibly TRBD2 for D (5 bases). CDR3 length equals 13 residues. The V gene's germline CDR1 is SGHAT and CDR2 FQNNGV. The CDR3 loop is CAGSLGLRHEQYF. The DNA of the CDR3 is TGTGCCGGCAGCTTAGGACTCCGCCACGAGCAGTACTTC.